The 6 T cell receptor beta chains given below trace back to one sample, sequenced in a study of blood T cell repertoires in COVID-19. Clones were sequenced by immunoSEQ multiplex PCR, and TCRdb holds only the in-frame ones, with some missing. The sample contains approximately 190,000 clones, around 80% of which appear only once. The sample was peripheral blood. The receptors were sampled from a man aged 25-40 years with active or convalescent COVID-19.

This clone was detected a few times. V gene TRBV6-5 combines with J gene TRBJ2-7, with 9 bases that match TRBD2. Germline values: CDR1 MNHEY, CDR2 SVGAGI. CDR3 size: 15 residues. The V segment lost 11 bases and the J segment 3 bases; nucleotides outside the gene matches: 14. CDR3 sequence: CAGKIAGATFYEQYV. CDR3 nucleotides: TGTGCCGGAAAAATAGCGGGGGCCACCTTCTACGAGCAGTACGTC.

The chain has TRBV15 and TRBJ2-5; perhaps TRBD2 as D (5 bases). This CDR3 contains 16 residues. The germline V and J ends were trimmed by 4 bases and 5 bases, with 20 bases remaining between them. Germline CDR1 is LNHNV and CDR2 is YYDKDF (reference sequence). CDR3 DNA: TGTGCCACCAGCACCGAGGAGGCCCCCCATCAGGAGACCCAGTACTTC. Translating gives CATSTEEAPHQETQYF.

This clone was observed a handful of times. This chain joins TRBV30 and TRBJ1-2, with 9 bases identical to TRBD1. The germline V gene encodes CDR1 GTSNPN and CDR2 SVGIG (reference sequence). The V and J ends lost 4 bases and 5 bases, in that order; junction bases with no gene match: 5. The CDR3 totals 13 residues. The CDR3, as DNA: TGTGCCTGGACCGGGACAGGGTCTTATGGCTACACCTTC. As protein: CAWTGTGSYGYTF.

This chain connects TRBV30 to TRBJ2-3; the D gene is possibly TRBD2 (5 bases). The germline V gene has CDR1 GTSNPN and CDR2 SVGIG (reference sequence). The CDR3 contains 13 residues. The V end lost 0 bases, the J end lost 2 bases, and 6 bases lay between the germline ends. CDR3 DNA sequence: TGTGCCTGGAGTGTCGGGAACACAGATACGCAGTATTTT. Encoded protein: CAWSVGNTDTQYF.

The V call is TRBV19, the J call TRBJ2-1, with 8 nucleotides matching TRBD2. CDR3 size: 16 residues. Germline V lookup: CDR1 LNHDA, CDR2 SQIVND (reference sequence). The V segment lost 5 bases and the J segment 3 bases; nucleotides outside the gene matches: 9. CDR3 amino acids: CASSSPGAGVYNEQFF. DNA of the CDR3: TGTGCCAGTAGTTCTCCAGGAGCGGGAGTCTACAATGAGCAGTTCTTC.

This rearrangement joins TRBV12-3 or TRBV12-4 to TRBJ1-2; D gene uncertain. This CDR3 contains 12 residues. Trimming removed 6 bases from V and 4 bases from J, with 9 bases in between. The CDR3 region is CASSPESYGYTF. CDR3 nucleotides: TGTGCCAGCAGCCCGGAGTCCTATGGCTACACCTTC.